Shown below are 13 T cell receptor beta chains from a single sample sequenced in a study of blood T cell repertoires in COVID-19. Profiled with immunoSEQ multiplex PCR; TCRdb holds only in-frame clones, not every one. The table lists a few hundred thousand clones, approximately 92% of them singletons. Source material: peripheral blood. These TCRs come from a woman in her twenties or thirties with COVID-19, enrolled during active disease.

The chain links TRBV5-4 to TRBJ1-1; TRBD1 aligns across 12 bases. V was pared by 5 bases and J by 2 bases, with 7 bases of the junction left unmatched. The CDR3 is 16 residues long. Germline loops: CDR1 SGHNT, CDR2 YYREEE (reference sequence). The CDR3 coding sequence is TGTGCCAGCAGACCCCGGGACAGGGGGCTCAACACTGAAGCTTTCTTT. Protein sequence: CASRPRDRGLNTEAFF.

The rearrangement uses TRBV3-1 (or the pseudogene TRBV3-2) and TRBJ1-4; no clear D gene. The CDR3 is 13 amino acids. V gave up 4 bases and J gave up 10 bases, with 13 bases separating them. The V gene's germline CDR1 is LGHDT and CDR2 YNNKEL (reference sequence). The chain's CDR3 is CASSRMGDRKLFF. DNA of the CDR3: TGTGCCAGCAGCCGGATGGGAGATAGAAAACTGTTTTTT.

This clone was recorded once. Distinct nucleotide sequences in the sample also encode this CDR3. The chain combines TRBV6-5 with TRBJ2-2; 11 bases map to TRBD2. The CDR3 has 15 residues. Germline loops: CDR1 MNHEY, CDR2 SVGAGI. V shed 6 bases and J 2 bases; nucleotides not matched to a gene: 2. DNA for the CDR3: TGTGCCAGCAGAAGACTAGCGGGAAACACCGGGGAGCTGTTTTTT. It yields the protein CASRRLAGNTGELFF.

V and J are TRBV18 and TRBJ2-1; 10 bases fit TRBD1. This CDR3 region has 15 residues. The germline V gene has CDR1 KGHSH and CDR2 LQKENI. The trim removed 10 bases at V and 7 bases at J, leaving 13 bases unmatched. The CDR3 region has the DNA TGTGCCACCAGAGGGGGACAGGGGAGTTGGAATGAGCAGTTCTTC. The encoded protein is CATRGGQGSWNEQFF.

V is TRBV7-9 and J is TRBJ1-6; D is uncertain. Germline V gene lookup returns CDR1 SEHNR and CDR2 FQNEAQ (reference sequence). V gave up 5 bases and J gave up 7 bases, with 21 bases separating them. The CDR3 has 17 amino acids. The CDR3, as DNA: TGTGCCAGCAGCACCGAGGAGGACCTCGGTAAGAATTCACCCCTCCACTTT. Its translation is CASSTEEDLGKNSPLHF.

The chain joins TRBV5-5 to TRBJ2-7; tentatively, D is TRBD2 (6 bases). This CDR3 spans 14 amino acids. V dropped 0 bases and J dropped 6 bases, with 13 bases sitting between them. Germline V gene sequence: CDR1 SGHKS, CDR2 YYEKEE (reference sequence). The CDR3 sequence: CASSLGQGGGEQYF. Here the CDR3 DNA reads TGTGCCAGCAGCTTGGGGCAGGGAGGTGGCGAGCAGTACTTC.

For this clone: Within the sample, other DNA sequences also encode this same CDR3. This chain links TRBV5-1 with TRBJ1-3, with TRBD1 matching over 7 bases. Germline V gene lookup returns CDR1 SGHRS and CDR2 YFSETQ. The CDR3 has 14 amino acids. The V segment lost 0 bases and the J segment 6 bases; nucleotides outside the gene matches: 3. In nucleotides, the CDR3 is TGCGCCAGCAGCTTGGGACAGGGAGAAAACACCATATATTTT. This translates into CASSLGQGENTIYF.

V usage is TRBV28 and J usage is TRBJ1-6; tentatively, D is TRBD1 (6 bases). The CDR3 covers 15 residues. Germline CDR1 is MDHEN and CDR2 is SYDVKM. Trimming took 5 bases from V and 6 from J, leaving 14 bases between them. Here the CDR3 DNA reads TGTGCCAGCAGTCCCATTGGACAGAGTAATTCACCCCTCCACTTT. Its protein is CASSPIGQSNSPLHF.

The chain carries TRBV4-3 and TRBJ2-7; TRBD2 matches 7 bases. CDR3 length equals 15 residues. The V segment lost 0 bases and the J segment 6 bases; nucleotides outside the gene matches: 8. The V gene's germline CDR1 is LGHNA and CDR2 YSLEER. The CDR3 nucleotides are TGCGCCAGCAGCCAAGATTGGGACTATCGCAGCGAGCAGTACTTC. Encoded protein: CASSQDWDYRSEQYF.

The chain employs TRBV15 and TRBJ1-5, with 8 bases that match TRBD1. The CDR3 length is 14 residues. The germline V gene has CDR1 LNHNV and CDR2 YYDKDF (reference sequence). The trim removed 5 bases at V and 4 bases at J, leaving 4 bases unmatched. CDR3 nucleotide sequence: TGTGCCACCAGCTTAAACAGGGGGAATCAGCCCCAGCATTTT. It yields the protein CATSLNRGNQPQHF.

Notes on this clone: The identical CDR3 is also encoded by other nucleotide sequences in the sample. The chain links TRBV24-1 to TRBJ2-3, with TRBD1 matching over 7 bases. This CDR3 has 15 residues. The V gene end was trimmed by 4 bases and the J gene end by 1 base; junction bases not matched to a gene: 4. Germline assignment: CDR1 KGHDR and CDR2 SFDVKD. CDR3 DNA: TGTGCCACCAGTGACCCCGGACAGGGCACAGATACGCAGTATTTT. Translation gives CATSDPGQGTDTQYF.

V gene TRBV7-9 combines with J gene TRBJ2-7, with 7 bases that match TRBD1. V shed 5 bases and J 2 bases; nucleotides not matched to a gene: 6. The CDR3 contains 14 residues. Germline lookup yields CDR1 SEHNR and CDR2 FQNEAQ (reference sequence). The CDR3 loop reads CASSIDRDTYEQYF. In DNA, the CDR3 is TGTGCCAGCAGCATCGACAGGGATACCTACGAGCAGTACTTC.

The gene calls are TRBV15 and TRBJ2-1, with D maybe TRBD2 (5 bases). V lost 1 base to trimming and J lost 8 bases, with 12 bases between them. CDR1 and CDR2 from the germline V gene are LNHNV and YYDKDF (reference sequence). There are 14 residues in the CDR3. The CDR3 DNA follows: TGTGCCACCAGCAGAGGCGGCACCGGGGATGAGCAGTTCTTC. Its translation: CATSRGGTGDEQFF.